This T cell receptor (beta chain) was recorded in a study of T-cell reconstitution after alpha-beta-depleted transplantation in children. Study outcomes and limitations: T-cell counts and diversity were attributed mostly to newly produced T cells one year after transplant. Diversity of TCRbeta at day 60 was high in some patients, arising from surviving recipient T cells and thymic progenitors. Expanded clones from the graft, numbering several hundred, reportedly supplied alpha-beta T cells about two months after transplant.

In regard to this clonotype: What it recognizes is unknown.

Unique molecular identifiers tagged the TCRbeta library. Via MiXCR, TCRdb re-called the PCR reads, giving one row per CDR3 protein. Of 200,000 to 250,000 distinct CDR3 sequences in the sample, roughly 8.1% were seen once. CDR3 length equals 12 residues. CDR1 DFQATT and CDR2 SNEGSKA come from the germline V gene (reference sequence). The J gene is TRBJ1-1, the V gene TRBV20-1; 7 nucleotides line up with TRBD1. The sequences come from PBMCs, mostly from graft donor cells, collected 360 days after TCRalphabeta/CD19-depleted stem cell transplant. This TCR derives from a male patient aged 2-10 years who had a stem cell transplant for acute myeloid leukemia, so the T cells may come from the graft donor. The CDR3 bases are TGCAGGCCGGGACAGATGAACACTGAAGCTTTCTTT. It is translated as CRPGQMNTEAFF.